One and the same sample provided the 9 T cell receptor beta chains below, sequenced in a study of T cell repertoires in cytomegalovirus infection. No cognate antigen is known for these TCRs. TCRdb analysed the reads with MiXCR anew, one entry per CDR3 protein. The repertoire holds around 430,000 distinct CDR3 sequences, with more than 40% as singletons. The material sequenced was cultured PBMCs, taken from culture after CMV antigen stimulation. These receptors were collected from a human donor in good health (CMV status not recorded). Some clones in this sample may be carry-over from other donors' samples.

CDR3 amino acids: CASRVGVDTQYF. The CDR3 nucleotides read TGTGCCAGCAGAGTCGGGGTGGATACGCAGTATTTT. The chain links TRBV6-6 to TRBJ2-3, with a possible D match to TRBD2 (5 bases). V was trimmed by 6 bases and J by 6 bases, leaving 10 bases between them. The CDR3 spans 12 residues. Germline V CDR1 and CDR2: MNHNY, SVGAGI (reference sequence).

The V call is TRBV12-3 or TRBV12-4, the J call TRBJ2-3; TRBD2 is a possible D gene (7 bases). Between the trimmed V and J ends, which lost 3 bases and 4 bases, there was a span of 23 bases. This CDR3 has 18 amino acids. CDR3 protein: CASSFIVGGHERSDTQYF. The CDR3 DNA follows: TGTGCCAGCAGTTTTATCGTCGGGGGGCATGAGAGGTCAGATACGCAGTATTTT.

The chain employs TRBV28 and TRBJ2-4, with 12 bases matching TRBD2. The V gene's germline CDR1 is MDHEN and CDR2 SYDVKM. The CDR3 sequence is 18 residues long. The V and J ends lost 6 bases and 1 base, in that order; junction bases with no gene match: 10. The CDR3 bases are TGTGCCAGCAGCCCTAGCGGGGGGGAGAAATTGGCCAAAAACATTCAGTACTTC. Translated, it gives CASSPSGGEKLAKNIQYF.

This clonotype occurred a few times. The V call is TRBV12-3 or TRBV12-4, the J call TRBJ2-5; D not resolved. This CDR3 comprises 13 residues. V was cut by 6 bases and J by 0 bases, with 8 bases left in between. CDR3 region: CASSEPYQETQYF. The DNA of the CDR3 is TGTGCCAGCAGCGAGCCGTACCAAGAGACCCAGTACTTC.

This clonotype has a handful of counts. The chain links TRBV5-4 to TRBJ2-1; TRBD2 matches 10 bases. The CDR3 consists of 16 residues. Germline assignment: CDR1 SGHNT and CDR2 YYREEE (reference sequence). Trimming at V came to 4 bases and at J to 2 bases, leaving 6 bases not matched to a gene. This CDR3 is CASSGSGGVPYNEQFF. The CDR3 DNA is TGTGCCAGCAGCGGGAGCGGGGGGGTACCCTACAATGAGCAGTTCTTC.

The chain uses TRBV27 and TRBJ2-7; D might be TRBD1 (6 bases). The V gene's germline CDR1 is MNHEY and CDR2 SMNVEV (reference sequence). V lost 7 bases, J lost 1 base, and 17 bases lay in between. This CDR3 contains 15 residues. CDR3 sequence: CASNLRGPSSYEQYF. CDR3 DNA: TGTGCCAGCAACCTCAGGGGTCCCTCATCCTACGAGCAGTACTTC.

This clonotype was detected a few times. The V and J genes are TRBV11-3 and TRBJ1-4; D is undetermined. Per the germline V gene, CDR1 is SGHNT and CDR2 is YENEEA. Trimming took off 10 bases at V and 8 bases at J, with 17 bases between the two ends. This CDR3 spans 13 amino acids. CDR3 sequence: CATPGPPWEKLFF. The CDR3 nucleotides are TGTGCCACCCCCGGGCCCCCCTGGGAAAAACTGTTTTTT.

This chain uses TRBV11-2 with TRBJ1-3; a possible D gene is TRBD1 (5 bases). Germline-derived CDR1 and CDR2 are SGHAT and FQNNGV. The V end was cut by 1 base, the J end by 7 bases, with 11 bases between. CDR3 length: 14 residues. The CDR3 here is CASSLVWGENTIYF. The CDR3 nucleotides read TGTGCCAGCAGCTTAGTGTGGGGCGAGAACACCATATATTTT. The variable domain in full, completed from reference TRBV11-2 and TRBJ1-3, reads EAGVAQSPRYKIIEKRQSVAFWCNPISGHATLYWYQQILGQGPKLLIQFQNNGVVDDSQLPKDRFSAERLKGVDSTLKIQPAKLEDSAVYLCASSLVWGENTIYFGEGSWLTVV.

The rearrangement uses TRBV7-2 and TRBJ2-3; TRBD2 is a possible D gene (6 bases). The V gene lost 5 bases and the J gene lost 4 bases, with 16 bases spanning the gap. The CDR3 length is 15 residues. Per the germline V gene, CDR1 is SGHTA and CDR2 is FQGNSA. CDR3 sequence (DNA): TGTGCCAGCAGCCGAGGCGGGATGCAGGCAGATACGCAGTATTTT. Translating it yields CASSRGGMQADTQYF. Drawing the rest from reference TRBV7-2 and TRBJ2-3, the complete variable domain is GAGVSQSPSNKVTEKGKDVELRCDPISGHTALYWYRQSLGQGLEFLIYFQGNSAPDKSGLPSDRFSAERTGGSVSTLTIQRTQQEDSAVYLCASSRGGMQADTQYFGPGTRLTVL.